The 19 T cell receptor beta chains presented below share a single source sample, sequenced in a study of vaccination effects on CD4 cells after COVID-19. Culture lasted 10 days before CD4+ T cell isolation. These TCRs are of unknown antigen specificity. Method: immunoSEQ multiplex PCR; TCRdb's copy keeps in-frame clones and lacks some. The table lists fewer than 40,000 clones, around 67% of them singletons, with 4% to 4.5% in the top ten. The input for sequencing was CD4+ T cells from PBMCs cultured without peptide, taken before COVID-19 vaccination. The receptor set was obtained from a human donor who received a COVID-19 vaccine.

The chain is built from TRBV10-1 and TRBJ2-3; D not certain. CDR1 and CDR2 from the germline V gene are WNHNN and SYGVQD (reference sequence). This CDR3 comprises 13 residues. V gave up 4 bases and J gave up 2 bases, with 7 bases separating them. CDR3 DNA sequence: TGCGCCAGCAGTGCGGCAGACACAGATACGCAGTATTTT. Its protein is CASSAADTDTQYF.

The rearrangement uses TRBV6-5 and TRBJ2-3; D possibly matches TRBD1 or TRBD2 (6 bases each). The CDR3 consists of 14 residues. The V gene lost 11 bases and the J gene lost 0 bases, with 15 bases spanning the gap. Germline CDR1 reads MNHEY; CDR2 reads SVGAGI. Written as DNA, the CDR3 is TGTGCCGGAACTAGGGGGAGGAGCACAGATACGCAGTATTTT. Amino acids: CAGTRGRSTDTQYF.

The rearrangement uses TRBV3-1 (or the pseudogene TRBV3-2) and TRBJ2-7; D is uncertain. With 3 bases removed from V and 3 bases from J, the gap between germline ends came to 6 bases. The CDR3 has 12 amino acids. Germline assignment: CDR1 LGHDT and CDR2 YNNKEL (reference sequence). CDR3 loop: CASSHPGYEQYF. The CDR3 coding sequence is TGTGCCAGCAGCCACCCGGGCTACGAGCAGTACTTC.

The chain is built from TRBV5-1 and TRBJ1-5; D remains ambiguous. The CDR3 length is 14 residues. Per the germline V gene, CDR1 is SGHRS and CDR2 is YFSETQ. Trimming cost V 1 base and J 5 bases, with 10 bases left between them. The DNA of the CDR3 is TGCGCCAGCAGCTTGTCCGTCCCGCATCAGCCCCAGCATTTT. This codes for CASSLSVPHQPQHF.

In this sample, this clone turned up once. The chain combines TRBV7-8 with TRBJ1-1; D gene ambiguous. The CDR3 runs to 14 residues. V shed 7 bases and J shed 4 bases, with 16 bases lying between them. Germline V gene sequence: CDR1 SGHVS, CDR2 FQNEAQ. CDR3 sequence (DNA): TGTGCCAGCACCAAAACGGGGATCGGCACTGAAGCTTTCTTT. Protein sequence: CASTKTGIGTEAFF.

The chain has TRBV7-6 and TRBJ2-2; 7 positions match TRBD1. V lost 5 bases, J lost 3 bases, and 15 bases stayed unmatched. CDR1 is SGHVS, CDR2 FNYEAQ, per germline. The CDR3 has 18 amino acids. CDR3 amino acids: CASSKTGTEPWDTGELFF. The CDR3, as DNA: TGTGCCAGCAGCAAGACGGGGACAGAGCCCTGGGACACCGGGGAGCTGTTTTTT. Supplemented by reference TRBV7-6 and TRBJ2-2, the full variable domain reads GAGVSQSPRYKVTKRGQDVALRCDPISGHVSLYWYRQALGQGPEFLTYFNYEAQQDKSGLPNDRFSAERPEGSISTLTIQRTEQRDSAMYRCASSKTGTEPWDTGELFFGEGSRLTVL.

This chain links TRBV2 with TRBJ1-2; 7 nucleotides align to TRBD1. V gave up 6 bases and J gave up 3 bases; unmatched junction bases: 7. This CDR3 has 14 amino acids. The V gene's germline CDR1 is SNHLY and CDR2 FYNNEI. Here the CDR3 reads CASRIGQADYGYTF. CDR3 DNA sequence: TGTGCCAGCAGGATCGGACAGGCTGACTATGGCTACACCTTC.

This clone has only one observation. V is TRBV25-1 and J is TRBJ1-4; D is unclear. The V gene lost 9 bases and the J gene lost 0 bases, with 23 bases spanning the gap. In germline, CDR1 is MGHDK, CDR2 SYGVNS. There are 18 residues in the CDR3. CDR3 amino acids: CASSRTGLLRSTNEKLFF. CDR3 DNA sequence: TGTGCCAGTAGTCGGACGGGCCTCCTCCGGTCAACTAATGAAAAACTGTTTTTT.

The sample holds one count of this clone. The V call is TRBV18, the J call TRBJ2-3; 10 nucleotides match TRBD2. J lost 2 bases, V lost 3 bases, and 8 bases had no gene match. This CDR3 has 17 residues. In germline, CDR1 is KGHSH, CDR2 LQKENI. The CDR3 reads CASSPMLAGGHTDTQYF. The CDR3, as DNA: TGTGCCAGCTCACCCATGTTAGCGGGGGGCCACACAGATACGCAGTATTTT.

The chain recombines TRBV7-8 with TRBJ1-1; 7 bases match TRBD1. Germline V gene data show CDR1 as SGHVS and CDR2 as FQNEAQ. Unmatched junction bases numbered 5, after V lost 1 base and J lost 0 bases. The CDR3 covers 16 residues. The CDR3 bases are TGTGCCAGCAGCTTAGAGGGACAGCTTATGAACACTGAAGCTTTCTTT. Its translation: CASSLEGQLMNTEAFF.

V and J are TRBV12-2 and TRBJ2-1; the D segment call TRBD2 is taken from the table without a DNA check. TRBV12-2 is described as a pseudogene. The CDR3 has 17 amino acids. CDR3: CASRLASIPSGSNEQFF. For the CDR3, the DNA is TGTGCAAGTCGCTTAGCGAGTATCCCTAGCGGGAGCAATGAGCAGTTCTTC.

This clone was seen only a few times. J is TRBJ2-1 and V is TRBV27; no firm D call. Trimming removed 3 bases at V and 11 bases at J, with 14 bases between. The CDR3 has 13 residues. The germline V gene has CDR1 MNHEY and CDR2 SMNVEV (reference sequence). In DNA, the CDR3 is TGTGCCAGCAGTTTTTCCCCCCTCGACCAGCAGTTCTTC. This translates into CASSFSPLDQQFF.

The chain has TRBV6-6 and TRBJ1-4; no clear D. CDR1 and CDR2 (germline): MNHNY, SVGAGI (reference sequence). The CDR3 runs 15 residues. Trimming shortened V by 5 bases and J by 5 bases, and 15 bases separated the two germline ends. DNA for the CDR3: TGTGCCAGCAGTCCAGAGGGAGGTCAGAATGAAAAACTGTTTTTT. Amino acid sequence: CASSPEGGQNEKLFF.

The chain carries TRBV3-1 (or the pseudogene TRBV3-2) and TRBJ1-1; TRBD1 might be the D (5 bases). This CDR3 comprises 15 residues. Trimming removed 4 bases from V and 3 bases from J, with 15 bases in between. Germline V gene sequence: CDR1 LGHDT, CDR2 YNNKEL (reference sequence). In nucleotides, the CDR3 is TGTGCCAGCAGCCGTGGCTCAGGGTGGGACACTGAAGCTTTCTTT. Translating gives CASSRGSGWDTEAFF.

The rearrangement uses TRBV2 and TRBJ2-3, with 11 nucleotides matching TRBD2. Germline CDR1 reads SNHLY; CDR2 reads FYNNEI. The CDR3 contains 19 residues. V lost 2 bases and J lost 2; bases outside the gene matches: 12. The CDR3 spells CASSELLPGLAENTDTQYF. CDR3 coding DNA: TGTGCCAGCAGTGAACTGCTCCCGGGACTAGCGGAAAACACAGATACGCAGTATTTT.

This clone has only a few counts. The CDR3 loop is CASIPTGVDTEAFF. CDR3 DNA sequence: TGTGCCAGCATCCCAACGGGAGTCGACACTGAAGCTTTCTTT. The genes are TRBV7-9 and TRBJ1-1; D gene ambiguous. The germline V gene has CDR1 SEHNR and CDR2 FQNEAQ (reference sequence). The CDR3 contains 14 residues. The V gene lost 7 bases and the J gene lost 3 bases, with 15 bases spanning the gap.

The gene calls are TRBV5-1 and TRBJ1-4, with D tentatively TRBD1 (6 bases). V was clipped by 1 base and J by 5 bases, with 12 bases between them. Germline values: CDR1 SGHRS, CDR2 YFSETQ. The CDR3 runs 15 residues. The CDR3 DNA sequence: TGCGCCAGCAGCTTGATGACAGGAGACAATGAAAAACTGTTTTTT. It encodes CASSLMTGDNEKLFF. Filled out from reference TRBV5-1 and TRBJ1-4, the complete variable domain reads KAGVTQTPRYLIKTRGQQVTLSCSPISGHRSVSWYQQTPGQGLQFLFEYFSETQRNKGNFPGRFSGRQFSNSRSEMNVSTLELGDSALYLCASSLMTGDNEKLFFGSGTQLSVL.

This clone was counted between two and nine times. The V and J genes are TRBV9 and TRBJ1-2, with a weak D call TRBD1 (5 bases). Trimming took off 10 bases at V and 7 bases at J, with 23 bases between the two ends. This CDR3 comprises 14 residues. The germline gives CDR1 SGDLS, CDR2 YYNGEE. For the CDR3, the DNA is TGTGCCTCCTCCGGGATCCCAGGGACTATTGGCTACACCTTC. This codes for CASSGIPGTIGYTF.

This clone appeared a few times. V and J are TRBV6-4 and TRBJ2-6; D tentatively fits TRBD1 or TRBD2 (6 bases each). The V gene lost 3 bases and the J gene lost 0 bases, with 9 bases spanning the gap. Looked up from germline, CDR1 is MRHNA and CDR2 is SNTAGT. This CDR3 region has 16 residues. CDR3 in amino acids: CASSEQGGSGANVLTF. In DNA form, the CDR3 reads TGTGCCAGCAGTGAACAGGGAGGCTCTGGGGCCAACGTCCTGACTTTC.